Presented here are 28 T cell receptor beta chains from one specimen sequenced in a study of blood T cell repertoires in COVID-19. Clones were read by immunoSEQ multiplex PCR, and TCRdb kept only the in-frame ones, dropping some. Among some 270,000 clones listed, roughly 89% were seen once. Material for sequencing was PBMCs or T cells enriched from blood (not recorded which). Source of these receptors: a woman aged 55-75 years who had recovered from COVID-19.

The chain couples TRBV6-6 to TRBJ2-7, with 9 nucleotides matching TRBD1. This CDR3 is 14 amino acids long. In germline, CDR1 is MNHNY, CDR2 SVGAGI (reference sequence). After removal of 6 bases from V and 7 bases from J, the junction contained 10 bases not matched to a gene. CDR3 residues: CASREGQGPREQYF. CDR3 nucleotides: TGTGCCAGCAGAGAGGGACAGGGTCCTAGGGAGCAGTACTTC.

The rearrangement uses TRBV6-2 or TRBV6-3 and TRBJ2-1; D is perhaps TRBD2 (6 bases). Germline V gene data show CDR1 as MNHEY and CDR2 as SVGEGT. The CDR3 sequence is 18 residues long. Trimming removed 4 bases at V and 0 bases at J, with 19 bases between. The CDR3 loop reads CASSFERAVSSSYNEQFF. The CDR3 DNA is TGTGCCAGCAGTTTCGAGCGGGCCGTTTCTAGCTCCTACAATGAGCAGTTCTTC.

The V gene is TRBV3-1 (or the pseudogene TRBV3-2), the J gene TRBJ2-7; D ambiguous. The germline V gene encodes CDR1 LGHDT and CDR2 YNNKEL (reference sequence). The CDR3 spans 12 residues. Trimming removed 1 base at V and 7 bases at J, with 8 bases between. This CDR3 reads CASSQAGLEQYF. The CDR3 DNA is TGTGCCAGCAGCCAAGCCGGGTTAGAGCAGTACTTC.

The J gene is TRBJ1-4, the V gene TRBV9; D perhaps matches TRBD1 (6 bases). CDR1 SGDLS and CDR2 YYNGEE come from the germline V gene. Trimming shortened V by 0 bases and J by 8 bases, and 17 bases separated the two germline ends. The CDR3 runs to 16 residues. The CDR3 sequence is CASSVAPAGVGEKLFF. The CDR3 nucleotides are TGTGCCAGCAGCGTAGCACCGGCAGGGGTGGGAGAAAAACTGTTTTTT. The full variable domain, with the rest looked up from reference TRBV9 and TRBJ1-4, is DSGVTQTPKHLITATGQRVTLRCSPRSGDLSVYWYQQSLDQGLQFLIQYYNGEERAKGNILERFSAQQFPDLHSELNLSSLELGDSALYFCASSVAPAGVGEKLFFGSGTQLSVL.

The chain links TRBV2 to TRBJ1-5; tentatively, D is TRBD1 (5 bases). The CDR3 is 13 residues long. Trimming took 7 bases from V and 6 from J, leaving 13 bases between them. Per germline, CDR1 SNHLY and CDR2 FYNNEI. CDR3: CASNPGKGQPQHF. The CDR3 DNA reads TGTGCCAGCAATCCAGGGAAAGGTCAGCCCCAGCATTTT.

The CDR3 is CASSQLPGISYNEQFF. The CDR3 nucleotides read TGCGCCAGCAGCCAATTGCCGGGGATCTCCTACAATGAGCAGTTCTTC. The chain recombines TRBV4-1 with TRBJ2-1; possible D gene TRBD2, 5 bases. The CDR3 covers 16 residues. Germline CDR1 MGHRA, CDR2 YSYEKL. V was clipped by 2 bases and J by 0 bases, with 11 bases between them.

The chain links TRBV28 to TRBJ2-7, with a tentative D call TRBD2 (5 bases). Germline-derived CDR1 and CDR2 are MDHEN and SYDVKM. The CDR3 has 13 amino acids. CDR3 loop: CATADYISYEQYF. The DNA for the CDR3 is TGTGCTACCGCTGACTATATCTCCTACGAGCAGTACTTC.

This clone was seen a single time. The rearrangement links TRBV5-1 to TRBJ1-2, with D perhaps TRBD1 (6 bases). The V gene's germline CDR1 is SGHRS and CDR2 YFSETQ. The V gene lost 3 bases and the J gene lost 6 bases, with 15 bases spanning the gap. The CDR3 has 14 amino acids. CDR3 coding DNA: TGCGCCAGCAGCTCAACAGGGTATCAAAATGGCTACACCTTC. Translation gives CASSSTGYQNGYTF. Full variable domain (rest looked up from reference TRBV5-1 and TRBJ1-2): KAGVTQTPRYLIKTRGQQVTLSCSPISGHRSVSWYQQTPGQGLQFLFEYFSETQRNKGNFPGRFSGRQFSNSRSEMNVSTLELGDSALYLCASSSTGYQNGYTFGSGTRLTVV.

V gene TRBV6-5 combines with J gene TRBJ2-7; 7 bases agree with TRBD2. CDR1 is MNHEY and CDR2 is SVGAGI in the germline V gene. J was trimmed by 5 bases and V by 2 bases; bases with no gene match: 6. The CDR3 totals 14 residues. The CDR3 nucleotides are TGTGCCAGCAGTTACGTAGCAGGGAGGGACGAGCAGTACTTC. Protein sequence: CASSYVAGRDEQYF.

The J gene is TRBJ2-7, the V gene TRBV7-9; maybe TRBD2 (6 bases). V lost 4 bases to trimming and J lost 6 bases, with 19 bases between them. This CDR3 contains 15 residues. From germline, CDR1 is SEHNR and CDR2 FQNEAQ (reference sequence). CDR3 region: CASSSPGLPNGEQYF. The CDR3 bases are TGTGCCAGCAGCTCGCCGGGACTGCCTAACGGCGAGCAGTACTTC.

The CDR3 region is CASSLGTGKGEQYF. The CDR3 nucleotides are TGTGCCAGCAGCTTGGGGACAGGGAAGGGCGAGCAGTACTTC. The chain combines TRBV5-8 with TRBJ2-7; 8 bases are shared with TRBD1. The CDR3 loop spans 14 amino acids. The germline V gene has CDR1 SGHTS and CDR2 YDEGEE. V was pared by 0 bases and J by 6 bases, with 5 bases of the junction left unmatched.

This clone was seen just once. The V and J genes are TRBV28 and TRBJ1-3; D is unclear. Germline V gene lookup returns CDR1 MDHEN and CDR2 SYDVKM. Deletions cut 1 base from V and 2 bases from J, with 6 bases between. This CDR3 comprises 14 residues. The CDR3 DNA reads TGTGCCAGCAGTTTATCCTTTACTGGAAACACCATATATTTT. Encoded protein: CASSLSFTGNTIYF.

The genes are TRBV5-1 and TRBJ1-6; the D gene is possibly TRBD1 (5 bases). Germline-derived CDR1 and CDR2 are SGHRS and YFSETQ. Trimming took 2 bases from V and 8 from J, leaving 14 bases between them. The CDR3 is 15 amino acids. The CDR3 loop reads CASSFGGFRDSPLHF. CDR3 DNA: TGCGCCAGCAGCTTTGGGGGGTTCAGGGATTCACCCCTCCACTTT.

The CDR3 DNA reads TGTGCCAGCAATGGCGGGGGTACCCGGGGTGAGCAGTTCTTC. Translated, it gives CASNGGGTRGEQFF. This sequence joins TRBV28 and TRBJ2-1; 7 nucleotides align to TRBD2. CDR1 and CDR2 (germline): MDHEN, SYDVKM. The junction had 12 bases not matched to a gene; V was cut back by 7 bases and J by 9 bases. CDR3 size: 14 residues.

This clone was found once. V is TRBV30 and J is TRBJ2-2; 10 bases align to TRBD2. Germline V lookup: CDR1 GTSNPN, CDR2 SVGIG (reference sequence). The CDR3 has 12 amino acids. J gave up 13 bases and V 3 bases, and 5 bases lay outside the gene matches. CDR3 sequence: CAWSGPSGRLFF. The CDR3 DNA reads as TGTGCCTGGAGCGGTCCTAGCGGGAGGCTGTTTTTT. Full variable domain (missing parts from reference TRBV30 and TRBJ2-2): SQTIHQWPATLVQPVGSPLSLECTVEGTSNPNLYWYRQAAGRGLQLLFYSVGIGQISSEVPQNLSASRPQDRQFILSSKKLLLSDSGFYLCAWSGPSGRLFFGEGSRLTVL.

This rearrangement joins TRBV28 to TRBJ1-5, with 8 bases aligning to TRBD1. The CDR3 consists of 14 residues. V shed 6 bases, J shed 7 bases, and the junction held 8 bases outside the gene matches. Germline V CDR1 and CDR2: MDHEN, SYDVKM. CDR3 loop: CASSPSGGQQPQHF. Here the CDR3 DNA reads TGTGCCAGCAGCCCCTCAGGGGGCCAGCAGCCCCAGCATTTT.

This chain uses TRBV7-3 with TRBJ2-7, with 9 nucleotides matching TRBD1. The CDR3 consists of 15 residues. The germline V gene has CDR1 SGHTA and CDR2 FQGTGA. J gave up 7 bases and V 5 bases, and 12 bases lay outside the gene matches. The CDR3 nucleotides are TGTGCCAGCAGCGGAGGGACAGGGACCTCGGGTGAGCAGTACTTC. Translating gives CASSGGTGTSGEQYF.

The CDR3, as DNA: TGTGCCAGCAGCTTGCTTATAGCGGGGAAGAAGATCGGGGAGCTGTTTTTT. This gives the protein CASSLLIAGKKIGELFF. The chain employs TRBV7-6 and TRBJ2-2; 8 bases align to TRBD2. The CDR3 has 17 amino acids. Germline V lookup: CDR1 SGHVS, CDR2 FNYEAQ. V lost 3 bases and J lost 7; bases outside the gene matches: 13.

The chain joins TRBV7-2 to TRBJ2-5; D gene uncertain. This CDR3 comprises 14 residues. The V end was cut by 2 bases, the J end by 1 base, with 8 bases between. CDR1 SGHTA and CDR2 FQGNSA come from the germline V gene. DNA of the CDR3: TGTGCCAGCAGCTTAATGTCGGGCCAAGAGACCCAGTACTTC. Protein sequence: CASSLMSGQETQYF.

The chain employs TRBV28 and TRBJ2-7; TRBD1 aligns across 10 bases. Trimming at V came to 3 bases and at J to 7 bases, leaving 12 bases not matched to a gene. The CDR3 runs to 16 residues. CDR1 MDHEN and CDR2 SYDVKM come from the germline V gene. The CDR3 sequence is CASSFPTETGGEEQYF. The CDR3 DNA follows: TGTGCCAGCAGTTTCCCTACCGAGACAGGGGGCGAAGAGCAGTACTTC. Together with reference TRBV28 and TRBJ2-7, the CDR3 gives the full variable domain: DVKVTQSSRYLVKRTGEKVFLECVQDMDHENMFWYRQDPGLGLRLIYFSYDVKMKEKGDIPEGYSVSREKKERFSLILESASTNQTSMYLCASSFPTETGGEEQYFGPGTRLTVT.

The V call is TRBV7-3, the J call TRBJ2-2; the D gene is possibly TRBD1 (5 bases). The CDR3 spans 15 residues. Germline V gene data show CDR1 as SGHTA and CDR2 as FQGTGA. Trimming left V 3 bases short and J 6 bases short, with 14 bases between. The CDR3 here is CASSLMSWGSGELFF. The CDR3 region has the DNA TGTGCCAGCAGCTTGATGAGTTGGGGCTCCGGGGAGCTGTTTTTT.

V and J are TRBV9 and TRBJ2-3, with D possibly TRBD2 on 5 matching bases. This CDR3 spans 16 amino acids. Trimming cost V 3 bases and J 0 bases, with 14 bases left between them. Looked up from germline, CDR1 is SGDLS and CDR2 is YYNGEE. The CDR3 spells CASSDTIAISTDTQYF. The CDR3 nucleotides read TGTGCCAGCAGCGACACGATAGCGATTAGCACAGATACGCAGTATTTT.

The chain couples TRBV30 to TRBJ1-2; weak D call: TRBD1 (5 bases). The CDR3 spans 13 residues. Germline V CDR1 and CDR2: GTSNPN, SVGIG (reference sequence). V was cut by 2 bases and J by 6 bases, with 13 bases left in between. The CDR3 is CAWSSTGFDGYTF. Here the CDR3 DNA reads TGTGCCTGGAGTAGCACAGGATTTGATGGCTACACCTTC.

The chain carries TRBV28 and TRBJ1-4; D gene ambiguous. Per the germline V gene, CDR1 is MDHEN and CDR2 is SYDVKM. Trimming removed 3 bases from V and 5 bases from J, with 10 bases in between. The CDR3 spans 14 residues. The CDR3 spells CASSFGRQNEKLFF. CDR3 nucleotides: TGTGCCAGCAGTTTCGGGAGGCAAAATGAAAAACTGTTTTTT.

CDR3 region: CASSPLFILNTEAFF. The CDR3 coding sequence is TGTGCCAGCAGTCCACTGTTTATCTTGAACACTGAAGCTTTCTTT. This rearrangement joins TRBV6-5 to TRBJ1-1, with unresolved D. The CDR3 runs to 15 residues. V gave up 5 bases and J gave up 0 bases, with 13 bases separating them. The germline V gene has CDR1 MNHEY and CDR2 SVGAGI.

Comments on this clone: Other DNA sequences of this sample code for an identical CDR3. V is TRBV10-3 and J is TRBJ1-1; perhaps TRBD1 as D (6 bases). The CDR3 extends over 13 amino acids. Germline CDR1 reads ENHRY; CDR2 reads SYGVKD. Trimming took 0 bases from V and 8 from J, leaving 10 bases between them. The CDR3 is CAISESGGTEAFF. The CDR3 DNA follows: TGTGCCATCAGTGAGTCGGGAGGGACAGAAGCTTTCTTT.

This clone was counted a single time. The V and J genes are TRBV5-1 and TRBJ2-5; D is ambiguous. Trimming took 4 bases from V and 2 from J, leaving 6 bases between them. This CDR3 has 12 amino acids. Germline assignment: CDR1 SGHRS and CDR2 YFSETQ. The CDR3, as DNA: TGCGCCAGCAGCCGACTGCAAGAGACCCAGTACTTC. Residues: CASSRLQETQYF.

The J gene is TRBJ2-7, the V gene TRBV28; 11 positions agree with TRBD2. The germline CDR1 and CDR2 sequences are MDHEN and SYDVKM. V was pared by 8 bases and J by 0 bases, with 3 bases of the junction left unmatched. CDR3 length: 14 residues. The chain's CDR3 is CASLGLAVSYEQYF. The CDR3 DNA sequence: TGTGCCAGCCTGGGACTAGCGGTCTCCTACGAGCAGTACTTC.